This T cell receptor (beta chain) was sequenced in a study of shared clonotypes between healthy human individuals. General study findings and limits: Sequencing depth was a factor that was expected to affect clonotype sharing among donors. It was observed that roughly 5.1% of naive CD4 clonotypes were shared across a handful of donors. Generation probabilities were higher for clonotypes shared across all four sorted-subset donors than for unshared ones.

A remark on this clone: The target antigen is unknown.

The assay was immunoSEQ multiplex PCR, and TCRdb's table has in-frame clones only and misses some. Here the sample spans some 1,100,000 clones, 75% to 85% being singletons. The trim removed 2 bases at V and 4 bases at J, leaving 0 bases unmatched. CDR3 length: 15 amino acids. CDR1 is ENHRY and CDR2 is SYGVKD in the germline V gene. V usage is TRBV10-3 and J usage is TRBJ2-3; 13 bases agree with TRBD2. The TCR originated in a man between 18 and 35 years old in good health. Some clones in this sample may be carry-over from other donors' samples. The specimen sequenced was memory CD4+ T cells from PBMCs. Subset of the sample: CD45RA-negative fraction. CDR3 in amino acids: CAISEGLAGADTQYF. CDR3 bases: TGTGCCATCAGTGAGGGACTAGCGGGAGCAGATACGCAGTATTTT.